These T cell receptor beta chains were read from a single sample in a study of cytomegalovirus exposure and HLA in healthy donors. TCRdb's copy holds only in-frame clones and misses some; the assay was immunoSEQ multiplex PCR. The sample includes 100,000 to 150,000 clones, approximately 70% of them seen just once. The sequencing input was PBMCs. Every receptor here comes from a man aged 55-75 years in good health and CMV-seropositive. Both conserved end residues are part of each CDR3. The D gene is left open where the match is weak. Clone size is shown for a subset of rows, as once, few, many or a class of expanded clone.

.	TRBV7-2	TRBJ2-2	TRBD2	TGTGCCAGCAGCTTATTAGCGGGGTACACCGGGGAGCTGTTTTTT	CASSLLAGYTGELFF
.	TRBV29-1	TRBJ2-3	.	TGCAGCGGTGGAGCCTTAAGCACAGATACGCAGTATTTT	CSGGALSTDTQYF
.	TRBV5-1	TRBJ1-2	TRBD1	TGCGCCAGCAGCCTCGACAGGGGACTCTATGGCTACACCTTC	CASSLDRGLYGYTF
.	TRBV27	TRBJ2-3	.	TGTGCCAGCAGTTTAGGCCAGGTGGTCACAGATACGCAGTATTTT	CASSLGQVVTDTQYF
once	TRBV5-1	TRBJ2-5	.	TGCGCCAGCAGCCAGGGTACTGGCCGGCAAGAGACCCAGTACTTC	CASSQGTGRQETQYF
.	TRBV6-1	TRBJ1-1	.	TGTGCCAGTATAGAGAACACTGAAGCTTTCTTT	CASIENTEAFF
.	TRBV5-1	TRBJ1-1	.	TGCGCCAGCAGCTTGGGGGGCGACGGTGAAGCTTTCTTT	CASSLGGDGEAFF
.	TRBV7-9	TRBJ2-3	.	TGTGCCAGCAGCCCGAACAGGGTAGGGACAGATACGCAGTATTTT	CASSPNRVGTDTQYF
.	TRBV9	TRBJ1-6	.	TGTGCCAGCAGCCAGACAGGTATGGGATCACCCCTCCACTTT	CASSQTGMGSPLHF
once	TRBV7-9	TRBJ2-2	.	TGTTCCAGCATCCCTAGCGCGAACACCGGGGAGCTGTTTTTT	CSSIPSANTGELFF
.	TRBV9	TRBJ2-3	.	TGTGCCAGCAGCGTAGACGGGACAATCGGTACGCAGTATTTT	CASSVDGTIGTQYF
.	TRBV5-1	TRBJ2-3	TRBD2	TGCGCCAGCAGCCCCTTCTCGCGGGAGACAGATACGCAGTATTTT	CASSPFSRETDTQYF
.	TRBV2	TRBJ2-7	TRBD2	TGTGCCAGCGGGGGGGGCTCCTACGAGCAGTACTTC	CASGGGSYEQYF
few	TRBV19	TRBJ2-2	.	TGTGCCAGTAGTATACCGGGTCGCACCGGGGAGCTGTTTTTT	CASSIPGRTGELFF
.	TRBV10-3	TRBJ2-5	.	TGTGCCATCAGTTTTCAATCGGGGGAGACCCAGTACTTC	CAISFQSGETQYF
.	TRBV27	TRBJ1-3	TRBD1	TGTGCCAGCAGTTCTGACAGGGGGAACACCATATATTTT	CASSSDRGNTIYF
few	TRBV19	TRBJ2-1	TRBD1	TGTGCCAGTAGTATCGGGACAGAGAATGAGCAGTTCTTC	CASSIGTENEQFF
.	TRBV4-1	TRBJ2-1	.	TGCGCCAGCAGACCAATTATAACCGGGTCCTACAATGAGCAGTTCTTC	CASRPIITGSYNEQFF
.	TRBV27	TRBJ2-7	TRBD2	TGTGCCAGCAGTTTACAGCTACTGGAAGCGGGGGGGGAGGCCCGTGAGCAGTACTTC	CASSLQLLEAGGEAREQYF
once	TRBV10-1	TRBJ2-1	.	TGCGCCAGCAGTTCGACTGTTAGCTCCTACAATGAGCAGTTCTTC	CASSSTVSSYNEQFF
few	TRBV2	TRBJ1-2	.	TGTGCCAGCAGAGCATTTGGAGCTATCGGTGGCTACACCTTC	CASRAFGAIGGYTF
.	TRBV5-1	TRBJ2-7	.	TGCGCCAGCAGCTTGGCGGGGTACCGCTCCTACGAGCAGTACTTC	CASSLAGYRSYEQYF
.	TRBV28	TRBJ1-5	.	TGTGCCAGCAGTTTATCTACAGGGTACGGTCAGCCCCAGCATTTT	CASSLSTGYGQPQHF
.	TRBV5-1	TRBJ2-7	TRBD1	TGCGCCAGCAGCTTGGGGGGGACAGGGGTCAGCGAGCAGTACTTC	CASSLGGTGVSEQYF
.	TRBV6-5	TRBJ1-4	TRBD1	TGTGCCAGCAGTTCGACAGGGATGGTGGCTAATGAAAAACTGTTTTTT	CASSSTGMVANEKLFF
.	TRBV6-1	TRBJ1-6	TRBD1	TGTGCCAGCAGTAGGGACAGGGGAAACTCACCCCTCCACTTT	CASSRDRGNSPLHF
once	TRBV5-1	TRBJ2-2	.	TGCGCCAGCAGCTTGAATACCCAGGTCGGCACCGGGGAGCTGTTTTTT	CASSLNTQVGTGELFF
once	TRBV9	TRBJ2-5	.	TGTGCCAGCAGCGTCACAGGGAAATACCAAGAGACCCAGTACTTC	CASSVTGKYQETQYF
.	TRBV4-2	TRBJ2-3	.	TGTGCCAGCAGCCAAGATCAGCCTAGCGGCACAGATACGCAGTATTTT	CASSQDQPSGTDTQYF
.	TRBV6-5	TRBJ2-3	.	TGTGCCAGCAGTTACTCTTATGGTGGCGATACGCAGTATTTT	CASSYSYGGDTQYF
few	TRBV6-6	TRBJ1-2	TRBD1	TGTGCCAGCAGGACAGGGAACTATGGCTACACCTTC	CASRTGNYGYTF
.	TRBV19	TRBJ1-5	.	TGTGCCAGTAGTATCCAGTTCAATCAGCCCCAGCATTTT	CASSIQFNQPQHF
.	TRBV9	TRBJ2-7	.	TGTGCCAGCAGCCCTCAGAGGACTGCTGACCAGGCTTGGCAGTACTTC	CASSPQRTADQAWQYF
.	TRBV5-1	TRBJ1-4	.	TGCGCCAGCAGCGAAGGGGGGGCTAATGAAAAACTGTTTTTT	CASSEGGANEKLFF
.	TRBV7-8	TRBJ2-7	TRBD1	TGTGCCAGCAGCCCAGGACAGGGGGTTTCCTACGAGCAGTACTTC	CASSPGQGVSYEQYF
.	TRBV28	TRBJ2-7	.	TGTGCCAGCAGTGACAGGAGGTCTCCGTTCTACGAGCAGTACTTC	CASSDRRSPFYEQYF
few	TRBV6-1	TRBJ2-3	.	TGTGCCAGCAGTGAAGTGGGGGCATGGGATACGCAGTATTTT	CASSEVGAWDTQYF
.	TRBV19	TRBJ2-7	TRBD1	TGTGCCAGTAGTATAACAGGGGCGGAATTCTACGAGCAGTACTTC	CASSITGAEFYEQYF
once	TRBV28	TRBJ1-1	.	TGTGCCAGCAGTTTATACCAACAGGGAGCTTTCTTT	CASSLYQQGAFF
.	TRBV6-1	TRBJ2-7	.	TGTGCCAGCAGTGTAGGACAGCGCTACGAGCAGTACTTC	CASSVGQRYEQYF
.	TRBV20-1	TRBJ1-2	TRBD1	TGCAGTTCGGACAGGGTCTATGGCTACACCTTC	CSSDRVYGYTF
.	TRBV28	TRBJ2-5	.	TGTGCCAGCACCTCAGGGGTGCAAGAGACCCAGTACTTC	CASTSGVQETQYF